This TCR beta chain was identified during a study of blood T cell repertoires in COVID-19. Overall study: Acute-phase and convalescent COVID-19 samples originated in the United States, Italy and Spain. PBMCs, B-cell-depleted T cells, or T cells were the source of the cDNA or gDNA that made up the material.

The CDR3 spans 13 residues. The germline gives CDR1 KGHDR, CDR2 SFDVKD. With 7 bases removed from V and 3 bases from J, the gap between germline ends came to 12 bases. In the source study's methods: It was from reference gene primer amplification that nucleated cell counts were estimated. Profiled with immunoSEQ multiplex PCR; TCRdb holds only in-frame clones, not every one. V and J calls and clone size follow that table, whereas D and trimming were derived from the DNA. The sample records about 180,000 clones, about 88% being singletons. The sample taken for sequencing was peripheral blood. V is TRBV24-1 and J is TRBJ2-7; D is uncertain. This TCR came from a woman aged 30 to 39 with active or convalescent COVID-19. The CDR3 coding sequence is TGTGCCACCAGCGGTAATGTCCTCTACGAGCAGTACTTC. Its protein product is CATSGNVLYEQYF.